Following are 3 T cell receptor beta chains from one sample sequenced in a study of blood T cell repertoires in COVID-19. Clones were sequenced by immunoSEQ multiplex PCR, and TCRdb holds only the in-frame ones, with some missing. The sample has some 300,000 clones, 89% seen once. The specimen sequenced was PBMCs or T cells enriched from blood (not recorded which). The receptor set was obtained from a woman between 40 and 55 years old who had recovered from COVID-19.

The rearrangement uses TRBV5-4 and TRBJ2-3; D unclear. This CDR3 has 13 residues. From germline, CDR1 is SGHNT and CDR2 YYREEE (reference sequence). V was pared by 0 bases and J by 6 bases, with 8 bases between. DNA of the CDR3: TGTGCCAGCAGCTTGGGTCTCGCGGATACGCAGTATTTT. It codes for CASSLGLADTQYF.

This clone occurred once. The V call is TRBV7-2, the J call TRBJ1-5, with a weak D call TRBD1 (6 bases). The CDR3 runs 12 residues. Germline CDR1 reads SGHTA; CDR2 reads FQGNSA. Trimming shortened V by 5 bases and J by 5 bases, and 7 bases separated the two germline ends. CDR3 sequence: CASSNRDQPQHF. CDR3 coding DNA: TGTGCCAGCAGCAACAGGGATCAGCCCCAGCATTTT.

This clone occurred a few times. The rearrangement uses TRBV2 and TRBJ2-7; maybe TRBD2 (5 bases). Trimming took 4 bases from V and 2 from J, leaving 9 bases between them. CDR3 length: 13 amino acids. Germline lookup yields CDR1 SNHLY and CDR2 FYNNEI. The CDR3 here is CASSVSAAYEQYF. The CDR3 DNA follows: TGTGCCAGCAGTGTTAGCGCCGCCTACGAGCAGTACTTC.